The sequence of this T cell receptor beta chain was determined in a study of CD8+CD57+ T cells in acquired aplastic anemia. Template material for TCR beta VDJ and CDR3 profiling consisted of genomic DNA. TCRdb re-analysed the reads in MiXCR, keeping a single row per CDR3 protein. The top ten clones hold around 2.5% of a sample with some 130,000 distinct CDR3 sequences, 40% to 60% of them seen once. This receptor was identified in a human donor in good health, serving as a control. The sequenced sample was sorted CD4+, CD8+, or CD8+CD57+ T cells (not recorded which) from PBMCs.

CDR3 nucleotide sequence: TGTGCCAGCAGTGAATGGGACAAGTACGAGCAGTACTTC. This sequence encodes CASSEWDKYEQYF. The V and J genes are TRBV25-1 and TRBJ2-7; maybe TRBD1 (6 bases). The germline V gene encodes CDR1 MGHDK and CDR2 SYGVNS. This CDR3 contains 13 residues. V dropped 1 base and J dropped 4 bases, with 8 bases sitting between them.